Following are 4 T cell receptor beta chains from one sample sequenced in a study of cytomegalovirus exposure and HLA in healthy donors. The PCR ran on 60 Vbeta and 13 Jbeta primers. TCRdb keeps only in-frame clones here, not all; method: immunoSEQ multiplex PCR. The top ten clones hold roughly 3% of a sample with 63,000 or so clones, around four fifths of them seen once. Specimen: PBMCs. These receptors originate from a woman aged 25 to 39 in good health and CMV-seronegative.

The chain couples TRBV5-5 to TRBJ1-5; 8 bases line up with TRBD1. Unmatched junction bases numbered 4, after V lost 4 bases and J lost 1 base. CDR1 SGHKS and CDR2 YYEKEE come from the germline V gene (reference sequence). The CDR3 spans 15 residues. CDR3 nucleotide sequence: TGTGCCAGCAGCCGGACAGGGTCGAGCAATCAGCCCCAGCATTTT. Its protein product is CASSRTGSSNQPQHF.

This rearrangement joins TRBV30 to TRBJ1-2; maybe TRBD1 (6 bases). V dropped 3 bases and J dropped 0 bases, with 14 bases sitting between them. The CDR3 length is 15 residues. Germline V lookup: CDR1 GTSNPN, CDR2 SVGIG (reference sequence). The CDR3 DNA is TGTGCCTGGAGGGAGTGGGACAATGCTAACTATGGCTACACCTTC. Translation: CAWREWDNANYGYTF.

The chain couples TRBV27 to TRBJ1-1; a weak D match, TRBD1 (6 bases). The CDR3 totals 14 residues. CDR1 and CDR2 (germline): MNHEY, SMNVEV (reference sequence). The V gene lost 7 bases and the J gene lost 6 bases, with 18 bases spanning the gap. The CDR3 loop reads CASKPEGGRPEAFF. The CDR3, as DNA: TGTGCCAGCAAACCCGAGGGGGGGAGGCCTGAAGCTTTCTTT.

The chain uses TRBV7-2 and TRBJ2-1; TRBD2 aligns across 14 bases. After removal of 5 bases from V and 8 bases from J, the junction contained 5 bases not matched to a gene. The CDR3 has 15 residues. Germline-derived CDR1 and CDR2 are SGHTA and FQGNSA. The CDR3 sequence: CASSKGLAGVYEQFF. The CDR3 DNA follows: TGTGCCAGCAGCAAGGGACTAGCGGGAGTTTATGAGCAGTTCTTC. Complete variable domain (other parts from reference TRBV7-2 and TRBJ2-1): GAGVSQSPSNKVTEKGKDVELRCDPISGHTALYWYRQSLGQGLEFLIYFQGNSAPDKSGLPSDRFSAERTGGSVSTLTIQRTQQEDSAVYLCASSKGLAGVYEQFFGPGTRLTVL.